This T cell receptor (beta chain) was documented in a study of blood T cells in healthy people across ages. There are a few counts of this clonotype. A second PCR, run for about 7 to 12 cycles, used a sample-barcoded 5' primer plus a J-beta primer mix. Each CDR3 protein is one row after TCRdb ran MiXCR on the 5' RACE reads. The table lists about 1 million distinct CDR3 sequences, approximately 25% of them singletons. These data were also reused for a study on T cells of mothers and their children.

The sequencing input was blood. This receptor was taken from a girl aged 2-10 years in good health.

The chain's CDR3 is CASSQDRLASGELFF. CDR3 DNA sequence: TGCGCCAGCAGCCAAGATCGGCTAGCGAGCGGGGAGCTGTTTTTT. The gene calls are TRBV4-3 and TRBJ2-2, with D maybe TRBD2 (6 bases). V was cut by 0 bases and J by 7 bases, with 12 bases left in between. This CDR3 region has 15 residues. CDR1 is LGHNA, CDR2 YSLEER, per germline.